Presented here are 3 T cell receptor beta chains from one specimen sequenced in a study of blood T cells in healthy people across ages. Then a second PCR, running about 6 to 11 cycles, was carried out with a sample-barcoded 5' primer and a J-beta primer mix. TCRdb redid the calling of the 5' RACE reads with MiXCR, one entry per CDR3 protein. The table shows almost 550,000 distinct CDR3 sequences, with 24% occurring only once. These records were also assigned to another study, of T cells of mothers and their children.

Sequenced material: blood. The receptors derive from a boy aged 5-17 years in good health.

In this sample, this clonotype turned up a few times. The chain carries TRBV25-1 and TRBJ1-4, with D possibly being TRBD1 (5 bases). V lost 5 bases to trimming and J lost 7 bases, with 11 bases between them. The germline V gene encodes CDR1 MGHDK and CDR2 SYGVNS. The length of the CDR3 is 13 residues. For the CDR3, the DNA is TGTGCCAGCAGTCGTCAGGGCCTTGAAAAACTGTTTTTT. Its translation is CASSRQGLEKLFF.

The table lists this clonotype with a count of one. The chain has TRBV28 and TRBJ2-1; TRBD2 might be the D (5 bases). CDR1 MDHEN and CDR2 SYDVKM come from the germline V gene. V lost 8 bases to trimming and J lost 0 bases, with 14 bases between them. The CDR3 runs to 15 residues. The CDR3 DNA is TGTGCCAGCCGCGGAGGCGGCCACTCCTACAATGAGCAGTTCTTC. Translated: CASRGGGHSYNEQFF.

The J gene is TRBJ2-7, the V gene TRBV7-2; no clear D. Deletions cut 5 bases from V and 7 bases from J, with 15 bases between. This CDR3 spans 13 amino acids. CDR1 is SGHTA, CDR2 FQGNSA, per germline. This chain's CDR3 is CASSTRPLPEQYF. The DNA of the CDR3 is TGTGCCAGCAGCACACGACCTCTCCCTGAGCAGTACTTC.